This T cell receptor beta chain comes out of a study of identical twins. There are 12 residues in the CDR3. V was cut by 2 bases and J by 4 bases, with 6 bases left in between. Looked up from germline, CDR1 is SGHDN and CDR2 is FVKESK. Note on this clonotype: Antigen specificity is unknown.

TCRdb recomputed calls from the 5' RACE reads with MiXCR, one row per CDR3 protein. The table lists around 250,000 distinct CDR3 sequences, over 5% of them singletons. The study, taken as a whole, reports: Fewer insertions marked abundant cord blood beta clonotypes; young adult naive trended weakly, memory not at all.

The same sample was also used in a study of T cells expressing NK-cell markers. That work states: Source material for TCR beta repertoires consisted of sorted CD3+CD56+NKG2C+, CD3+CD56+NKG2C- and CD3+CD56-NKG2C+ T cells. For several experiments, T cell sorting was restricted to the alpha-beta TCR population by means of an anti-gamma-delta TCR antibody. There remained a lack of clarity about HCMV specificity of expanded NKG2C+ T cell clones.

The chain is built from TRBV14 and TRBJ2-7; D gene unclear. This sequence originates from a woman aged 18 to 35 in good health. The sample taken for sequencing was CD8+ T cells sorted from blood. The CDR3 loop is CASSQNHYEQYF. The CDR3 nucleotides are TGTGCCAGCAGCCAAAACCATTACGAGCAGTACTTC.